This entry lists 25 T cell receptor beta chains sequenced from one sample in a study of response to subunit inactivated influenza vaccine. TCRdb independently ran MiXCR on the RT-PCR reads; one entry per CDR3 protein. The sample has about 540,000 distinct CDR3 sequences, approximately 20% seen once. These records were also assigned to another study, of T cells expressing NK-cell markers. As that report states: Production of TCR beta cDNA relied on 5'RACE template switching with UMIs.

Sample: CD4+ T cells sorted from PBMCs, taken roughly 12 days after vaccination. The receptors here all came from a man aged 45 to 65 who received an inactivated influenza vaccine.

The CDR3 loop is CASRIDGADTQYF. The CDR3 DNA reads as TGTGCCAGCAGGATCGACGGTGCAGATACGCAGTATTTT. The chain links TRBV5-6 to TRBJ2-3, with D uncertain. V dropped 5 bases and J dropped 4 bases, with 11 bases sitting between them. Germline V gene lookup returns CDR1 SGHDT and CDR2 YYEEEE. The CDR3 has 13 residues.

This chain connects TRBV10-3 to TRBJ2-7; TRBD1 matches 7 bases. Germline CDR1 reads ENHRY; CDR2 reads SYGVKD. The length of the CDR3 is 13 residues. The J segment lost 4 bases and the V segment lost 5 bases, leaving 5 bases of the junction unmatched. This chain's CDR3 is CAISTGTAYEQYF. The CDR3, as DNA: TGTGCCATCAGTACCGGGACAGCTTACGAGCAGTACTTC.

This clonotype occurred a few times. The V gene is TRBV10-3, the J gene TRBJ2-5; D is ambiguous. The germline V and J ends were trimmed by 3 bases and 3 bases, with 8 bases remaining between them. CDR3 length equals 13 residues. Germline-derived CDR1 and CDR2 are ENHRY and SYGVKD. The DNA of the CDR3 is TGTGCCATCAGTGAACGGCAGGAAGAGACCCAGTACTTC. It encodes CAISERQEETQYF.

The V gene is TRBV5-1, the J gene TRBJ2-7; possibly TRBD1 or TRBD2 for D (5 bases each). The germline V and J ends were trimmed by 4 bases and 3 bases, with 17 bases remaining between them. Germline V gene sequence: CDR1 SGHRS, CDR2 YFSETQ. The CDR3 consists of 15 residues. The CDR3 nucleotides read TGCGCCAGCAGCCTTGAGGGGCCAAGGGGCTACGAGCAGTACTTC. This gives the protein CASSLEGPRGYEQYF.

This clonotype was observed a handful of times. The chain uses TRBV6-6 and TRBJ2-3; no firm D call. Trimming removed 6 bases at V and 4 bases at J, with 11 bases between. This CDR3 is 13 amino acids long. The germline gives CDR1 MNHNY, CDR2 SVGAGI (reference sequence). DNA of the CDR3: TGTGCCAGCAGGGGGATTTCGGCAGATACGCAGTATTTT. It yields the protein CASRGISADTQYF.

This clonotype was picked up a small number of times. This chain joins TRBV5-5 and TRBJ1-5, with D unresolved. Trimming took 0 bases from V and 2 from J, leaving 24 bases between them. Germline V lookup: CDR1 SGHKS, CDR2 YYEKEE (reference sequence). The CDR3 runs 20 residues. This CDR3 reads CASSLGPMGIGSAGNQPQHF. Here the CDR3 DNA reads TGTGCCAGCAGCTTGGGACCGATGGGGATCGGTTCGGCGGGCAATCAGCCCCAGCATTTT.

This chain joins TRBV12-3 or TRBV12-4 and TRBJ1-5; a weak D match, TRBD1 (5 bases). The CDR3 runs to 16 residues. Trimming removed 6 bases at V and 1 base at J, with 16 bases between. CDR3: CASSRVGRVSNQPQHF. CDR3 DNA: TGTGCCAGCAGCCGTGTGGGCAGGGTAAGCAATCAGCCCCAGCATTTT.

A few counts support this clonotype. This chain connects TRBV14 to TRBJ2-7; TRBD1 agrees at 9 bases. This CDR3 is 14 amino acids long. The germline CDR1 and CDR2 sequences are SGHDN and FVKESK. J was trimmed by 3 bases and V by 7 bases; bases with no gene match: 7. CDR3 nucleotides: TGTGCCAGCAACCCGGGACAGGGAAACTACGAGCAGTACTTC. Translation: CASNPGQGNYEQYF.

This clonotype was counted a few times. The gene calls are TRBV18 and TRBJ2-3; 7 bases are a match to TRBD2. This CDR3 contains 15 residues. Trimming took 5 bases from V and 3 from J; bases not matched to a gene: 8. CDR1 is KGHSH, CDR2 LQKENI, per germline. CDR3 residues: CASSASGARTDTQYF. The DNA for the CDR3 is TGTGCCAGCTCAGCCAGCGGGGCGCGAACAGATACGCAGTATTTT.

The V call is TRBV5-1, the J call TRBJ2-1; D is possibly TRBD2 (6 bases). The CDR3 contains 14 residues. The V end lost 7 bases, the J end lost 9 bases, and 20 bases lay between the germline ends. The germline gives CDR1 SGHRS, CDR2 YFSETQ. CDR3 sequence reads: CASVGELAKGEQFF. CDR3 nucleotides: TGCGCCAGCGTTGGGGAACTAGCTAAGGGTGAGCAGTTCTTC.

The chain is built from TRBV24-1 and TRBJ2-1; 13 bases map to TRBD2. CDR3 length equals 18 residues. The germline gives CDR1 KGHDR, CDR2 SFDVKD. The V segment lost 0 bases and the J segment 4 bases; nucleotides outside the gene matches: 5. Here the CDR3 DNA reads TGTGCCACCAGTGATTTGCCCGGGACTAGCGGGAAGTACAATGAGCAGTTCTTC. Translation: CATSDLPGTSGKYNEQFF.

The chain uses TRBV2 and TRBJ2-3, with D perhaps matching TRBD1 (8 bases). The length of the CDR3 is 15 residues. The V end lost 7 bases, the J end lost 6 bases, and 20 bases lay between the germline ends. CDR1 and CDR2 from the germline V gene are SNHLY and FYNNEI. CDR3 sequence (DNA): TGTGCCAGCATCAGGTCAGGGGGCGGGAGCGATACGCAGTATTTT. Translating it yields CASIRSGGGSDTQYF.

The chain employs TRBV7-3 and TRBJ2-3; D is undetermined. The CDR3 spans 13 residues. Trimming removed 2 bases from V and 6 bases from J, with 9 bases in between. Germline V gene sequence: CDR1 SGHTA, CDR2 FQGTGA. This CDR3 is CASSLGPIDTQYF. The DNA of the CDR3 is TGTGCCAGCAGCTTAGGACCGATTGATACGCAGTATTTT.

This clonotype has at least ten counts. The rearrangement joins TRBV6-6 to TRBJ2-5, with a possible D match to TRBD1 (6 bases). Germline V lookup: CDR1 MNHNY, CDR2 SVGAGI (reference sequence). This CDR3 contains 13 residues. V was clipped by 5 bases and J by 5 bases, with 12 bases between them. Here the CDR3 DNA reads TGTGCCAGCAGTCAACAGGGTGGCGAGACCCAGTACTTC. This gives the protein CASSQQGGETQYF.

This clonotype has a handful of counts. J is TRBJ2-2 and V is TRBV7-3; 7 bases are a match to TRBD1. J lost 5 bases, V lost 5 bases, and 5 bases had no gene match. This CDR3 contains 14 residues. Germline assignment: CDR1 SGHTA and CDR2 FQGTGA. CDR3 sequence: CASSRQGRTGELFF. DNA of the CDR3: TGTGCCAGCAGCCGACAGGGTCGGACCGGGGAGCTGTTTTTT.

This clonotype was detected a few times. This sequence joins TRBV6-2 or TRBV6-3 and TRBJ2-3; the match to TRBD2 covers 7 bases. Germline assignment: CDR1 MNHEY and CDR2 SVGEGT. The ends lost 6 bases at V and 2 bases at J; junction bases unmatched: 5. This CDR3 is built from 14 residues. CDR3 in amino acids: CASSGRRFTDTQYF. The CDR3 region has the DNA TGTGCCAGCAGCGGGAGGCGATTCACAGATACGCAGTATTTT.

This clonotype was seen a few times. CDR3 protein: CASSSDGLNTEAFF. In nucleotides, the CDR3 is TGCGCCAGCAGCTCGGACGGATTGAACACTGAAGCTTTCTTT. The rearrangement uses TRBV5-1 and TRBJ1-1; no definite D call. CDR1 SGHRS and CDR2 YFSETQ come from the germline V gene. Deletions cut 3 bases from V and 0 bases from J, with 9 bases between. The CDR3 extends over 14 amino acids. Drawing the rest from reference TRBV5-1 and TRBJ1-1, the complete variable domain is KAGVTQTPRYLIKTRGQQVTLSCSPISGHRSVSWYQQTPGQGLQFLFEYFSETQRNKGNFPGRFSGRQFSNSRSEMNVSTLELGDSALYLCASSSDGLNTEAFFGQGTRLTVV.

J is TRBJ2-7 and V is TRBV5-1; 13 nucleotides align to TRBD2. With 0 bases clipped from V and 3 bases from J, the junction kept 3 bases outside the gene matches. The germline CDR1 and CDR2 sequences are SGHRS and YFSETQ. This CDR3 comprises 16 residues. The CDR3 sequence: CASSLGTSGGNYEQYF. The CDR3 bases are TGCGCCAGCAGCTTGGGGACTAGCGGGGGAAACTACGAGCAGTACTTC.

CDR3 region: CSPRLHTQYF. In nucleotides, the CDR3 is TGCAGTCCGAGACTGCATACGCAGTATTTT. This chain links TRBV20-1 with TRBJ2-3; D remains unclear. The V end was cut by 8 bases, the J end by 7 bases, with 10 bases between. In germline, CDR1 is DFQATT, CDR2 SNEGSKA (reference sequence). The CDR3 consists of 10 residues.

V gene TRBV30 combines with J gene TRBJ2-5; D ambiguous. The length of the CDR3 is 12 residues. CDR1 and CDR2 from the germline V gene are GTSNPN and SVGIG (reference sequence). Trimming cost V 4 bases and J 2 bases, with 8 bases left between them. CDR3 sequence: CAWKIRQETQYF. In DNA, the CDR3 is TGTGCCTGGAAAATTAGGCAAGAGACCCAGTACTTC. Based on the CDR3 plus reference TRBV30 and TRBJ2-5, the full variable domain is SQTIHQWPATLVQPVGSPLSLECTVEGTSNPNLYWYRQAAGRGLQLLFYSVGIGQISSEVPQNLSASRPQDRQFILSSKKLLLSDSGFYLCAWKIRQETQYFGPGTRLLVL.

The chain uses TRBV27 and TRBJ1-6; 7 bases are a match to TRBD1. Germline loops: CDR1 MNHEY, CDR2 SMNVEV (reference sequence). Trimming cost V 3 bases and J 0 bases; bases outside gene matches: 2. The CDR3 loop spans 16 amino acids. This CDR3 reads CASSLTGISYNSPLHF. In DNA, the CDR3 is TGTGCCAGCAGTTTGACAGGGATCTCCTATAATTCACCCCTCCACTTT.

This clonotype turned up a few times. The chain recombines TRBV27 with TRBJ1-5, with D tentatively TRBD1 (6 bases). Germline V lookup: CDR1 MNHEY, CDR2 SMNVEV (reference sequence). The V and J ends lost 3 bases and 4 bases respectively, with 10 bases between them. This CDR3 is built from 14 residues. This CDR3 is CASSFSGANQPQHF. In DNA form, the CDR3 reads TGTGCCAGCAGTTTTTCAGGGGCGAATCAGCCCCAGCATTTT.

This clonotype was seen a few times. The chain employs TRBV5-1 and TRBJ1-1; D is undetermined. V shed 7 bases and J shed 1 base, with 11 bases lying between them. The CDR3 spans 13 residues. CDR1 and CDR2 (germline): SGHRS, YFSETQ. The CDR3 is CASRMGPNTEAFF. The CDR3 DNA sequence: TGCGCCAGCCGAATGGGCCCGAACACTGAAGCTTTCTTT.

The CDR3 here is CASSLGGVMNTEAFF. The CDR3 DNA reads as TGTGCCAGCAGCTTGGGAGGAGTCATGAACACTGAAGCTTTCTTT. This chain connects TRBV5-4 to TRBJ1-1; D call uncertain. The CDR3 contains 15 residues. The germline V gene encodes CDR1 SGHNT and CDR2 YYREEE (reference sequence). V was pared by 0 bases and J by 0 bases, with 9 bases between.

In its sample, this clonotype was seen a few times. This chain connects TRBV5-1 to TRBJ2-4, with D hard to call. The CDR3 has 12 amino acids. The V and J ends lost 4 bases and 7 bases respectively, with 9 bases between them. Per germline, CDR1 SGHRS and CDR2 YFSETQ. The CDR3 region is CASSPDSNIQYF. For the CDR3, the DNA is TGCGCCAGCAGCCCAGATTCTAACATTCAGTACTTC.